Below, one TCR beta chain is given with its context. These data come from a study of blood T cell repertoires in COVID-19. At the level of the study: Donors in the United States, Italy and Spain gave samples during acute or convalescent COVID-19. Sources were T cells, B-cell-depleted T cells, or PBMCs; the material itself was cDNA or gDNA.

The assay was immunoSEQ multiplex PCR, and TCRdb's table has in-frame clones only and misses some. The sample lists 120,000 or so clones, roughly four fifths occurring once. The Seattle patients joined while their infection was active and were tracked longitudinally afterward. CDR1 and CDR2 from the germline V gene are MNHNS and SASEGT. The CDR3 sequence is 15 residues long. V was trimmed by 2 bases and J by 2 bases, leaving 10 bases between them. Material: peripheral blood. The source of this sequence is a man aged 30 to 39 with COVID-19, enrolled during active disease. The chain links TRBV6-1 to TRBJ1-3, with D possibly being TRBD1 (5 bases). The CDR3 DNA follows: TGTGCCAGCAGTGAAATGGGCAGGGCTGGAAACACCATATATTTT. It is translated as CASSEMGRAGNTIYF.